The rows below give T cell receptor beta chains drawn from one sample of a study of cytomegalovirus exposure and HLA in healthy donors. This table comes from immunoSEQ multiplex PCR, and its TCRdb copy is limited to in-frame clones, with some not included. The data show some 150,000 clones, with around 80% seen just once and more than 2.5% held by the top ten. Sequencing input: PBMCs. The receptors come from a man younger than 35 in good health and CMV-seropositive. Each CDR3 is given with its conserved first and last residue. The order of the fields is D gene, clone size, J gene, V gene, CDR3 protein, CDR3 DNA. D genes are given only for firm matches. Only part of the rows carry a size: once, few, many, or a class if the clone is expanded.

d_gene: NA
abundance: NA
j_gene: TRBJ2-2
v_gene: TRBV2
CDR3aa: CAWGGAGSGELFF
CDR3nt: TGTGCCTGGGGGGGCGCGGGGTCCGGGGAGCTGTTTTTT

d_gene: NA
abundance: NA
j_gene: TRBJ2-7
v_gene: TRBV28
CDR3aa: CASTPRRPPYEQYF
CDR3nt: TGTGCCAGCACCCCTAGGAGGCCACCCTACGAGCAGTACTTC

d_gene: TRBD1
abundance: NA
j_gene: TRBJ1-2
v_gene: TRBV18
CDR3aa: CASSPALLTGGSYGYTF
CDR3nt: TGTGCCAGCTCACCAGCGCTGTTGACAGGGGGCTCCTATGGCTACACCTTC

d_gene: NA
abundance: NA
j_gene: TRBJ2-7
v_gene: TRBV27
CDR3aa: CASSLSPRDIPYEQYF
CDR3nt: TGTGCCAGCAGTTTAAGTCCCAGGGATATCCCCTACGAGCAGTACTTC

d_gene: TRBD2
abundance: NA
j_gene: TRBJ2-7
v_gene: TRBV5-6
CDR3aa: CASSRGLANSF
CDR3nt: TGTGCCAGCAGTCGAGGACTAGCGAATTCCTTC

d_gene: TRBD1
abundance: NA
j_gene: TRBJ2-7
v_gene: TRBV4-1
CDR3aa: CASSYGQGDYEQYF
CDR3nt: TGCGCCAGCAGCTACGGACAGGGCGACTACGAGCAGTACTTC

d_gene: NA
abundance: once
j_gene: TRBJ2-6
v_gene: TRBV7-9
CDR3aa: CASSPAGANVLTF
CDR3nt: TGTGCCAGCAGCCCGGCTGGGGCCAACGTCCTGACTTTC

d_gene: NA
abundance: NA
j_gene: TRBJ2-1
v_gene: TRBV9
CDR3aa: CASSVSGSSYNEQFF
CDR3nt: TGTGCCAGCAGCGTTAGCGGAAGCTCCTACAATGAGCAGTTCTTC

d_gene: NA
abundance: NA
j_gene: TRBJ1-1
v_gene: TRBV5-6
CDR3aa: CASSWTLNTEAFF
CDR3nt: TGTGCCAGCAGCTGGACACTGAACACTGAAGCTTTCTTT

d_gene: TRBD1
abundance: NA
j_gene: TRBJ2-5
v_gene: TRBV5-6
CDR3aa: CASSAGQGVMQETQYF
CDR3nt: TGTGCCAGCAGCGCCGGACAGGGGGTCATGCAAGAGACCCAGTACTTC

d_gene: NA
abundance: NA
j_gene: TRBJ1-4
v_gene: TRBV5-1
CDR3aa: CASSLQDSDEKLFF
CDR3nt: TGCGCCAGCAGCTTGCAGGATTCAGATGAAAAACTGTTTTTT

d_gene: NA
abundance: NA
j_gene: TRBJ1-2
v_gene: TRBV9
CDR3aa: CASSASETEPYGYTF
CDR3nt: TGTGCCAGCAGCGCCTCCGAAACAGAGCCCTATGGCTACACCTTC

d_gene: TRBD2
abundance: NA
j_gene: TRBJ2-1
v_gene: TRBV29-1
CDR3aa: CSVEPTSGRGGEQFF
CDR3nt: TGCAGCGTTGAGCCGACTAGCGGGAGAGGCGGTGAGCAGTTCTTC

d_gene: TRBD2
abundance: NA
j_gene: TRBJ2-7
v_gene: TRBV10-1
CDR3aa: CASSGGGPGYEQYF
CDR3nt: TGCGCCAGCAGTGGGGGGGGTCCCGGATACGAGCAGTACTTC

d_gene: NA
abundance: NA
j_gene: TRBJ2-7
v_gene: TRBV27
CDR3aa: CASSLEAQGGYEQYF
CDR3nt: TGTGCCAGCAGTTTAGAGGCGCAAGGGGGATACGAGCAGTACTTC

d_gene: TRBD2
abundance: NA
j_gene: TRBJ2-7
v_gene: TRBV27
CDR3aa: CASSTGKFQTSGEDYDPEQYF
CDR3nt: TGTGCCAGCAGCACGGGGAAATTTCAGACTAGCGGAGAGGATTATGATCCCGAGCAGTACTTC

d_gene: NA
abundance: NA
j_gene: TRBJ2-2
v_gene: TRBV6-4
CDR3aa: CASSDLRTGELFF
CDR3nt: TGTGCCAGCAGTGACTTGCGCACCGGGGAGCTGTTTTTT

d_gene: TRBD1
abundance: NA
j_gene: TRBJ2-7
v_gene: TRBV28
CDR3aa: CASSTQGYEQYF
CDR3nt: TGTGCCAGCAGTACACAGGGGTACGAGCAGTACTTC

d_gene: NA
abundance: NA
j_gene: TRBJ2-7
v_gene: TRBV21-1
CDR3aa: CASSPRAREVGAYEQYF
CDR3nt: TGTGCCAGCAGCCCCAGGGCGCGAGAAGTTGGGGCCTACGAGCAGTACTTC

d_gene: NA
abundance: NA
j_gene: TRBJ2-7
v_gene: TRBV6-1
CDR3aa: CASSEGTLYEQYF
CDR3nt: TGTGCCAGCAGTGAGGGGACACTCTACGAGCAGTACTTC

d_gene: TRBD1
abundance: NA
j_gene: TRBJ1-1
v_gene: TRBV12-5
CDR3aa: CASGQGRVTEAFF
CDR3nt: TGTGCTAGCGGACAGGGAAGGGTCACTGAAGCTTTCTTT

d_gene: NA
abundance: NA
j_gene: TRBJ2-7
v_gene: TRBV11-2
CDR3aa: CASSLPLDSSEQYF
CDR3nt: TGTGCCAGCAGCTTACCCCTGGACAGTTCCGAGCAGTACTTC

d_gene: NA
abundance: once
j_gene: TRBJ1-1
v_gene: TRBV10-1
CDR3aa: CASSDGIQNTEAFF
CDR3nt: TGCGCCAGCAGTGACGGGATTCAGAACACTGAAGCTTTCTTT

d_gene: TRBD1
abundance: few
j_gene: TRBJ1-5
v_gene: TRBV28
CDR3aa: CASSPTGLYAGNQPQHF
CDR3nt: TGTGCCAGCAGCCCGACAGGGCTCTATGCGGGCAATCAGCCCCAGCATTTT

d_gene: NA
abundance: NA
j_gene: TRBJ2-7
v_gene: TRBV7-2
CDR3aa: CASSLTEGAYEQYF
CDR3nt: TGTGCCAGCAGTTTAACGGAGGGCGCCTACGAGCAGTACTTC

d_gene: NA
abundance: once
j_gene: TRBJ1-1
v_gene: TRBV6-5
CDR3aa: CASSYRRDRLNTEAFF
CDR3nt: TGTGCCAGCAGTTACAGGAGGGATCGACTGAACACTGAAGCTTTCTTT

d_gene: NA
abundance: NA
j_gene: TRBJ1-1
v_gene: TRBV19
CDR3aa: CASGVGGTEAFF
CDR3nt: TGTGCCAGTGGGGTTGGGGGGACTGAAGCTTTCTTT

d_gene: TRBD1
abundance: NA
j_gene: TRBJ2-7
v_gene: TRBV27
CDR3aa: CASSSDRGLYEQYF
CDR3nt: TGTGCCAGCAGTTCAGACAGGGGGCTCTACGAGCAGTACTTC

d_gene: TRBD1
abundance: NA
j_gene: TRBJ1-4
v_gene: TRBV6-6
CDR3aa: CASRTGVGGEKLFF
CDR3nt: TGTGCCAGCAGGACAGGGGTTGGGGGTGAAAAACTGTTTTTT

d_gene: NA
abundance: NA
j_gene: TRBJ2-7
v_gene: TRBV2
CDR3aa: CASRETAYEQYF
CDR3nt: TGTGCCAGCAGGGAGACGGCCTACGAGCAGTACTTC

d_gene: NA
abundance: few
j_gene: TRBJ2-2
v_gene: TRBV21-1
CDR3aa: CASSANLNTGELFF
CDR3nt: TGTGCCAGCAGCGCGAACCTGAACACCGGGGAGCTGTTTTTT

d_gene: TRBD2
abundance: NA
j_gene: TRBJ2-2
v_gene: TRBV4-2
CDR3aa: CASRGLAGGPDTGELFF
CDR3nt: TGTGCCAGCAGGGGACTAGCGGGAGGGCCGGACACCGGGGAGCTGTTTTTT

d_gene: NA
abundance: NA
j_gene: TRBJ2-5
v_gene: TRBV30
CDR3aa: CAWMYMGTGSETQYF
CDR3nt: TGTGCCTGGATGTATATGGGAACAGGGTCGGAGACCCAGTACTTC

d_gene: NA
abundance: NA
j_gene: TRBJ2-7
v_gene: TRBV5-6
CDR3aa: CASSYQGYEQYF
CDR3nt: TGTGCCAGCAGCTATCAGGGCTACGAGCAGTACTTC

d_gene: TRBD2
abundance: NA
j_gene: TRBJ2-2
v_gene: TRBV29-1
CDR3aa: CSVVPAGGPGTGELFF
CDR3nt: TGCAGCGTTGTCCCCGCGGGAGGGCCGGGGACCGGGGAGCTGTTTTTT

d_gene: TRBD1
abundance: few
j_gene: TRBJ2-3
v_gene: TRBV2
CDR3aa: CASRSDRGYGDTQYF
CDR3nt: TGTGCCAGCAGATCGGACAGGGGGTATGGAGATACGCAGTATTTT

d_gene: NA
abundance: few
j_gene: TRBJ2-2
v_gene: TRBV11-3
CDR3aa: CASSLGYGGANTGELFF
CDR3nt: TGTGCCAGCAGCTTAGGATATGGGGGCGCGAACACCGGGGAGCTGTTTTTT

d_gene: TRBD1
abundance: NA
j_gene: TRBJ2-7
v_gene: TRBV27
CDR3aa: CASSPSGQGGYEQYF
CDR3nt: TGTGCCAGCAGCCCTTCGGGACAGGGAGGATACGAGCAGTACTTC

d_gene: NA
abundance: NA
j_gene: TRBJ1-5
v_gene: TRBV6-1
CDR3aa: CASSATRNQPQHF
CDR3nt: TGTGCCAGCAGCGCGACACGGAATCAGCCCCAGCATTTT

d_gene: TRBD2
abundance: NA
j_gene: TRBJ2-2
v_gene: TRBV5-1
CDR3aa: CASTLAGFTGELFF
CDR3nt: TGCGCCAGCACCCTAGCGGGATTCACCGGGGAGCTGTTTTTT

d_gene: TRBD1
abundance: few
j_gene: TRBJ2-5
v_gene: TRBV6-1
CDR3aa: CASRWDREAQYF
CDR3nt: TGTGCCAGCAGATGGGACAGGGAAGCCCAGTACTTC

d_gene: TRBD2
abundance: NA
j_gene: TRBJ2-7
v_gene: TRBV27
CDR3aa: CASSLYSGGDEQYF
CDR3nt: TGTGCCAGCAGTTTATATTCGGGGGGGGACGAGCAGTACTTC

d_gene: TRBD2
abundance: NA
j_gene: TRBJ2-1
v_gene: TRBV28
CDR3aa: CASSPGLAEGNEQFF
CDR3nt: TGTGCCAGCAGCCCGGGACTAGCGGAGGGCAATGAGCAGTTCTTC

d_gene: TRBD2
abundance: NA
j_gene: TRBJ2-1
v_gene: TRBV7-6
CDR3aa: CASSFPRLAGVSDEQFF
CDR3nt: TGTGCCAGCAGCTTCCCACGACTAGCGGGAGTATCTGATGAGCAGTTCTTC

d_gene: NA
abundance: NA
j_gene: TRBJ2-1
v_gene: TRBV4-1
CDR3aa: CASSQGGDLGHNEQFF
CDR3nt: TGCGCCAGCAGCCAAGGCGGGGACTTAGGCCACAATGAGCAGTTCTTC

d_gene: NA
abundance: few
j_gene: TRBJ2-2
v_gene: TRBV5-4
CDR3aa: CASSLVQNTGELFF
CDR3nt: TGTGCCAGCAGCTTGGTACAGAACACCGGGGAGCTGTTTTTT